Given below is one TCR beta chain in context. This sample is part of a study of long-term antiretroviral therapy in people with HIV. Study information: The study's earliest collections predate the 2015 immediate-ART recommendation by about a decade.

Survey-level immunoSEQ v3.0 assays were run. In sequencing, about 35,000-50,000 T-cell genomes per sample were targeted. Using immunoSEQ multiplex PCR, the repertoire was profiled, and TCRdb retains in-frame clones only, with some absent. The sample has approximately 12,000 clones, 75% to 85% seen once. Per the germline V gene, CDR1 is SGHAT and CDR2 is FQNNGV. V lost 1 base to trimming and J lost 4 bases, with 4 bases between them. This CDR3 has 13 residues. The sequence was collected from a man aged 40-55 years with HIV. The chain carries TRBV11-2 and TRBJ2-2; unclear D gene. Material: unsorted PBMCs, obtained 3.4 years after starting antiretroviral therapy. CDR3 protein: CASSLAPTGELFF. The CDR3, as DNA: TGTGCCAGCAGCTTAGCCCCCACCGGGGAGCTGTTTTTT.